This T cell receptor (beta chain) derives from a study of blood T cells in healthy people across ages. The wider study: Roughly one uniquely barcoded beta molecule per two T cells was captured.

Collection of 9 to 10 milliliters of peripheral blood was performed for each donor. Unmatched junction bases numbered 5, after V lost 6 bases and J lost 4 bases. Germline-derived CDR1 and CDR2 are SGHAT and FQNNGV. This CDR3 comprises 14 residues. Study conclusions and caveats: There were more naive CD4+ cells and higher diversity in long-lived donors than in aged donors. Calculation of diversity from one million T cells yielded estimates considered to be underestimates.

As regards this clonotype: No antigen is known for it.

A J-beta primer mix and a sample-barcoded 5' primer were used in a second PCR of about 7 to 12 cycles. TCRdb called the 5' RACE reads again in MiXCR, with one record for every CDR3 protein. The profile shows roughly 1.9 million distinct CDR3 sequences, approximately 39% of them singletons. The chain combines TRBV11-2 with TRBJ2-2, with 7 bases identical to TRBD1. Material: blood. This receptor was identified in a human donor in good health. CDR3 amino acids: CASRGDRPTGELFF. The CDR3 DNA sequence: TGTGCCAGCAGGGGGGACAGACCCACCGGGGAGCTGTTTTTT.